Detailed here is one T cell receptor (beta chain). Antigen specificity is unknown. The data were obtained in a study of blood T cells in healthy people across ages. General observations from the study: TCR beta diversity per million T cells fell roughly linearly with age.

Through a sample-barcoded 5' primer and a J-beta primer mix, a second PCR was run for about 6 to 11 cycles. TCRdb independently ran MiXCR on the 5' RACE reads; one entry per CDR3 protein. The table records hundreds of thousands of distinct CDR3 sequences, around 50% of them present only once. CDR3 length: 14 residues. Germline V gives CDR1 ENHRY, CDR2 SYGVKD. J was trimmed by 8 bases and V by 2 bases; bases with no gene match: 4. This rearrangement joins TRBV10-3 to TRBJ1-2; 11 bases map to TRBD1. The source material was blood. This TCR derives from a man aged 35 to 55 in good health. The CDR3, as DNA: TGTGCCATCAGTGAGGGACAGGGGGCTCGAGGCTACACCTTC. Translated, it gives CAISEGQGARGYTF.